These T cell receptor beta chains were read from a single sample in a study of T cell responses to AZD1222 COVID-19 vaccine. The method was immunoSEQ multiplex PCR; TCRdb's version includes in-frame clones alone and lacks a portion of them. This table holds approximately 160,000 clones, approximately 94% found once. The material was peripheral blood, obtained 28 days after the second AZD1222 dose. The receptor source for this set is an adult who received the AZD1222 COVID-19 vaccine. The CDR3 runs from the conserved cysteine through the conserved F or W. D genes are given only for firm matches. The size of a clone is reported for some rows only, either as once, few or many, or as a class for expanded clones.

. | TRBJ2-3 | TRBD2 | TRBV2 | CASRTSVDTDTQYF | TGTGCCAGCAGAACTAGCGTGGACACAGATACGCAGTATTTT
once | TRBJ2-5 | TRBD2 | TRBV18 | CASSPRTSQETQYF | TGTGCCAGCTCACCGCGGACTAGTCAAGAGACCCAGTACTTC
. | TRBJ2-3 | . | TRBV2 | CASFAPGTDTQYF | TGTGCCAGCTTTGCACCGGGCACAGATACGCAGTATTTT
. | TRBJ1-1 | . | TRBV12-3/TRBV12-4 | CASTLTGNTEAFF | TGTGCCAGCACCTTGACGGGGAACACTGAAGCTTTCTTT
. | TRBJ2-1 | . | TRBV10-3 | CAISETTGYNEQFF | TGTGCCATCAGTGAGACGACAGGCTACAATGAGCAGTTCTTC
. | TRBJ1-6 | TRBD1 | TRBV23-1 | CASSPNADRGLVSSYNSPLHF | TGCGCCAGCAGCCCCAACGCGGACAGGGGTTTGGTAAGCTCCTATAATTCACCCCTCCACTTT
. | TRBJ2-7 | . | TRBV1 | CTSSQDGILAELEQYF | TGCACCAGCAGCCAAGATGGGATCCTAGCGGAACTCGAGCAGTACTTC
. | TRBJ1-2 | . | TRBV7-8 | CASSLYRESYGYTF | TGTGCCAGCAGCCTATACAGGGAATCGTATGGCTACACCTTC
. | TRBJ1-4 | TRBD1 | TRBV28 | CASSLAGTGGEKLFF | TGTGCCAGCAGTTTGGCGGGGACAGGGGGCGAAAAACTGTTTTTT
. | TRBJ2-1 | . | TRBV2 | CASRPSTYNEQFF | TGTGCCAGCAGGCCGAGTACCTACAATGAGCAGTTCTTC
. | TRBJ2-1 | . | TRBV6-5 | CASSSGSSSYNEQFF | TGTGCCAGCAGTTCCGGATCTAGCTCCTACAATGAGCAGTTCTTC
. | TRBJ1-4 | TRBD1 | TRBV9 | CASSETQGAVSEKLFF | TGTGCCAGCAGCGAAACACAGGGGGCGGTCAGTGAAAAACTGTTTTTT
. | TRBJ2-7 | . | TRBV25-1 | CASSGGVEQYF | TGTGCCAGCTCTGGAGGGGTCGAGCAGTACTTC
. | TRBJ1-1 | . | TRBV25-1 | CASRRNTEAFF | TGTGCCAGTAGAAGGAACACTGAAGCTTTCTTT
. | TRBJ2-1 | . | TRBV7-6 | CASSSLKGGNEQFF | TGTGCCAGCAGCTCTTTAAAGGGAGGTAATGAGCAGTTCTTC
. | TRBJ1-1 | . | TRBV23-1 | CASITGYTEAFF | TGCGCCAGCATAACCGGCTACACTGAAGCTTTCTTT
. | TRBJ1-1 | . | TRBV11-2 | CASSLEWGASRTEAFF | TGTGCCAGCAGCTTAGAATGGGGGGCGTCGAGGACTGAAGCTTTCTTT
. | TRBJ2-6 | TRBD2 | TRBV3-1/TRBV3-2 | CASSQDITLAGGSGANVLTF | TGTGCCAGCAGCCAAGATATCACCCTAGCGGGAGGATCAGGGGCCAACGTCCTGACTTTC
. | TRBJ1-2 | . | TRBV6-5 | CASSFDRRYGYTF | TGTGCCAGCAGTTTCGACAGGCGCTATGGCTACACCTTC
. | TRBJ2-7 | TRBD2 | TRBV7-2 | CASSLFGTTSYEQYF | TGTGCCAGCAGCTTATTTGGGACTACCTCCTACGAGCAGTACTTC
. | TRBJ1-6 | . | TRBV6-6 | CASKPGYNSPLHF | TGTGCCAGCAAGCCGGGCTATAATTCACCCCTCCACTTT
. | TRBJ2-2 | . | TRBV6-5 | CASSYSNPNTGELFF | TGTGCCAGCAGTTACTCGAATCCCAACACCGGGGAGCTGTTTTTT
. | TRBJ1-5 | . | TRBV3-1/TRBV3-2 | CASSQQSRGQPQHF | TGTGCCAGCAGCCAACAGAGTAGGGGGCAGCCCCAGCATTTT
. | TRBJ1-2 | . | TRBV6-5 | CASSYSLGLNYGYTF | TGTGCCAGCAGTTACTCTCTAGGATTAAACTATGGCTACACCTTC
. | TRBJ2-2 | TRBD2 | TRBV6-6 | CASSLGGRANTGELFF | TGTGCCAGCAGTTTGGGCGGGAGGGCGAATACCGGGGAGCTGTTTTTT
once | TRBJ1-2 | . | TRBV7-2 | CASSLGGQAGNYGYTF | TGTGCCAGCAGCTTAGGTGGGCAGGCGGGGAACTATGGCTACACCTTC
. | TRBJ1-1 | TRBD1 | TRBV10-2 | CASMGTGEVYGEAFF | TGCGCCAGCATGGGGACAGGCGAGGTATATGGTGAAGCTTTCTTT
. | TRBJ2-3 | TRBD1 | TRBV24-1 | CATSDLGGRTDTQYF | TGTGCCACCAGTGACCTAGGGGGCAGGACAGATACGCAGTATTTT
. | TRBJ2-6 | . | TRBV28 | CASSRDSSGANVLTF | TGTGCCAGCAGTCGAGACAGCTCTGGGGCCAACGTCCTGACTTTC
. | TRBJ2-7 | . | TRBV11-3 | CASSQGRRDFHEQYF | TGTGCCAGCAGCCAAGGGAGGAGGGATTTCCACGAGCAGTACTTC
. | TRBJ2-7 | TRBD2 | TRBV27 | CASSFSGRGSYEQYF | TGTGCCAGCAGTTTTTCTGGGAGGGGATCCTACGAGCAGTACTTC
. | TRBJ2-7 | TRBD1 | TRBV4-2 | CASSPGTGTNEQYF | TGTGCCAGCAGTCCCGGGACAGGGACCAACGAGCAGTACTTC